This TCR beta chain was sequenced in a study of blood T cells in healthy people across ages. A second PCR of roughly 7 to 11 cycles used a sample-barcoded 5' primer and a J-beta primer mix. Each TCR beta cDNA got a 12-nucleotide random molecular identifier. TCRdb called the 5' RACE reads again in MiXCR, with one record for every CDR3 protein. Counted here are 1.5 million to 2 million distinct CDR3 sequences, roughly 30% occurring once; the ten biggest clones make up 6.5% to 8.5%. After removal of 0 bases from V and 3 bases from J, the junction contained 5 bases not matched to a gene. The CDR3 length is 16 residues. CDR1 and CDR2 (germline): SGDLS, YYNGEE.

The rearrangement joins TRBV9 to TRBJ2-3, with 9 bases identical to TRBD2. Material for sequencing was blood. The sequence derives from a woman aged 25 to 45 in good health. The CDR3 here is CASSVVSSGATDTQYF. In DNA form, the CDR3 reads TGTGCCAGCAGCGTAGTGTCTAGCGGGGCGACAGATACGCAGTATTTT.